This T cell receptor (beta chain) appears in the sequencing data of a study of identical twins. This clonotype was seen at least ten times. As yet, its antigen is unknown. Notes on the study in general: Findings depended on cross-sectional statistics rather than tracking the same donors. Within cord blood, abundant beta clonotypes carried fewer insertions, but memory repertoires showed no such trend.

Each CDR3 protein gets one entry after TCRdb re-called the 5' RACE reads with MiXCR. The sample includes hundreds of thousands of distinct CDR3 sequences, 5.5% to 8% seen only once; the top ten take more than 3%. The germline V gene encodes CDR1 MNHNY and CDR2 SVGAGI (reference sequence). J gave up 6 bases and V 7 bases, and 8 bases lay outside the gene matches. There are 13 residues in the CDR3. The sample also formed part of further work on yellow fever vaccine responses in identical twins.

This rearrangement joins TRBV6-6 to TRBJ1-2; 7 bases map to TRBD1. The sample was memory (CD45RO+) T cells sorted from blood. This receptor was obtained from a young woman in good health. The CDR3 region has the DNA TGTGCCAGCATCGCCGACAGGGTCAATGGCTACACCTTC. This sequence encodes CASIADRVNGYTF.